Following are 27 T cell receptor beta chains from one sample sequenced in a study of CD8 T cells in Susac syndrome. RNA totalling roughly 0.45 to 1 ug underwent reverse transcription with random hexamers. Each CDR3 protein gets one entry after TCRdb re-called the immunoSEQ multiplex PCR reads with MiXCR. The sample has about 100,000 distinct CDR3 sequences, 95% seen once. The sequenced sample was CD8+ T cells from PBMCs. These receptors were collected from a human donor with Susac syndrome.

The chain uses TRBV29-1 and TRBJ2-7, with TRBD1 matching 9 bases. V was pared by 5 bases and J by 6 bases, with 2 bases of the junction left unmatched. Per germline, CDR1 SQVTM and CDR2 ANQGSEA. There are 11 residues in the CDR3. In nucleotides, the CDR3 is TGCAGCGTTACGGACAGGGGCGAGCAGTACTTC. It is translated as CSVTDRGEQYF.

The chain couples TRBV29-1 to TRBJ1-3, with D uncertain. Per germline, CDR1 SQVTM and CDR2 ANQGSEA. V gave up 4 bases and J gave up 0 bases, with 4 bases separating them. The CDR3 has 12 residues. DNA of the CDR3: TGCAGCGTTGGGAACTCTGGAAACACCATATATTTT. Its translation is CSVGNSGNTIYF.

The V and J genes are TRBV2 and TRBJ2-3; D unresolved. V was pared by 1 base and J by 5 bases, with 1 base between. Germline assignment: CDR1 SNHLY and CDR2 FYNNEI. This CDR3 has 11 amino acids. In DNA, the CDR3 is TGTGCCAGCAGTGAAGAAGATACGCAGTATTTT. Amino acid sequence: CASSEEDTQYF.

The chain recombines TRBV4-1 with TRBJ2-4, with 7 bases lining up with TRBD2. The CDR3 covers 19 residues. The germline V gene has CDR1 MGHRA and CDR2 YSYEKL. V dropped 1 base and J dropped 0; count of bases not matched to a gene: 12. The CDR3 reads CASSQARGETGVAKNIQYF. As DNA, the CDR3 is TGCGCCAGCAGCCAAGCTCGGGGGGAGACTGGGGTAGCCAAAAACATTCAGTACTTC.

The gene calls are TRBV29-1 and TRBJ1-2; D remains ambiguous. CDR3 length equals 12 residues. Germline CDR1 is SQVTM and CDR2 is ANQGSEA. V was pared by 7 bases and J by 4 bases, with 13 bases between. CDR3 sequence: CSADRGSYGYTF. The CDR3 nucleotides are TGCAGCGCCGATCGGGGATCCTATGGCTACACCTTC.

The V gene is TRBV12-3 or TRBV12-4, the J gene TRBJ2-7; 11 bases are a match to TRBD2. Losses at the gene ends were 6 bases for V and 2 bases for J; bases not matched to a gene: 6. The CDR3 consists of 15 residues. CDR3 loop: CASSQGTSGTYEQYF. As DNA, the CDR3 is TGTGCCAGCAGCCAAGGGACTAGCGGAACCTACGAGCAGTACTTC.

The V gene is TRBV5-1, the J gene TRBJ2-7, with 7 nucleotides matching TRBD2. The CDR3 has 16 amino acids. In germline, CDR1 is SGHRS, CDR2 YFSETQ. V was clipped by 0 bases and J by 5 bases; unmatched bases: 11. CDR3 DNA: TGCGCCAGCAGCTTGGCCGTGGGCGGGAGAACGAACGAGCAGTACTTC. Amino acid sequence: CASSLAVGGRTNEQYF.

The chain uses TRBV9 and TRBJ2-3, with 15 bases identical to TRBD2. The CDR3 consists of 18 residues. CDR1 is SGDLS, CDR2 YYNGEE, per germline. J lost 1 base, V lost 6 bases, and 9 bases had no gene match. The CDR3 spells CASIPGTSGGIRTDTQYF. Written as DNA, the CDR3 is TGTGCCAGCATCCCCGGGACTAGCGGGGGGATCCGCACAGATACGCAGTATTTT.

The gene calls are TRBV7-8 and TRBJ2-1; 11 bases fit TRBD2. The germline V gene encodes CDR1 SGHVS and CDR2 FQNEAQ. This CDR3 has 15 amino acids. V gave up 5 bases and J gave up 8 bases; unmatched junction bases: 8. This CDR3 is CASSISGGVVDEQFF. Written as DNA, the CDR3 is TGTGCCAGCAGCATTAGCGGGGGGGTCGTGGATGAGCAGTTCTTC.

This chain connects TRBV3-1 to TRBJ2-7; TRBD1 aligns across 8 bases. The CDR3 loop spans 16 amino acids. J lost 6 bases, V lost 4 bases, and 14 bases had no gene match. Per germline, CDR1 LGHDT and CDR2 YNNKEL (reference sequence). The CDR3 region is CASSLTSGQAPSEQYF. The CDR3 DNA sequence: TGTGCCAGCAGCCTCACCTCGGGACAGGCCCCTTCCGAGCAGTACTTC.

This clonotype was detected only a few times. The chain is built from TRBV15 and TRBJ1-4, with D tentatively TRBD1 (5 bases). V gave up 0 bases and J gave up 11 bases, with 7 bases separating them. The germline CDR1 and CDR2 sequences are LNHNV and YYDKDF (reference sequence). The CDR3 is 12 residues long. CDR3 DNA sequence: TGTGCCACCAGCAGAGATGAGGGGAAACTGTTTTTT. This encodes CATSRDEGKLFF.

J is TRBJ2-7 and V is TRBV29-1; D may correspond to TRBD1 or TRBD2 (5 bases each). Deletions cut 4 bases from V and 2 bases from J, with 12 bases between. The CDR3 is 13 amino acids. The germline CDR1 and CDR2 sequences are SQVTM and ANQGSEA. DNA for the CDR3: TGCAGCGTTGGGGGGACCGTGACCTACGAGCAGTACTTC. It codes for CSVGGTVTYEQYF.

The chain couples TRBV5-4 to TRBJ2-3; D ambiguous. Germline assignment: CDR1 SGHNT and CDR2 YYREEE (reference sequence). V gave up 1 base and J gave up 4 bases, with 7 bases separating them. The CDR3 has 13 residues. CDR3 DNA sequence: TGTGCCAGCAGCTTGATCTACTCAGATACGCAGTATTTT. The encoded protein is CASSLIYSDTQYF. Using reference TRBV5-4 and TRBJ2-3 for the parts outside the CDR3, the full variable domain is ETGVTQSPTHLIKTRGQQVTLRCSSQSGHNTVSWYQQALGQGPQFIFQYYREEENGRGNFPPRFSGLQFPNYSSELNVNALELDDSALYLCASSLIYSDTQYFGPGTRLTVL.

The chain combines TRBV14 with TRBJ2-1; possibly TRBD1 for D (6 bases). Germline loops: CDR1 SGHDN, CDR2 FVKESK. CDR3 length equals 14 residues. V was trimmed by 6 bases and J by 4 bases, leaving 13 bases between them. CDR3 amino acids: CASRRGGVYNEQFF. CDR3 nucleotide sequence: TGTGCCAGCAGACGAGGGGGAGTTTACAATGAGCAGTTCTTC.

The chain uses TRBV5-6 and TRBJ1-1; D not resolved. V lost 4 bases and J 4 bases, leaving 14 bases between the germline ends. The CDR3 covers 14 residues. Germline CDR1 SGHDT, CDR2 YYEEEE. CDR3 nucleotides: TGTGCCAGCAGCCCGGGAGACTCGGGCACTGAAGCTTTCTTT. Translated, it gives CASSPGDSGTEAFF.

The CDR3 bases are TGTGCCAGCAGCGCCCTCGAGGGACTAGTGACAGATACGCAGTATTTT. Its protein is CASSALEGLVTDTQYF. This sequence joins TRBV9 and TRBJ2-3; 8 bases agree with TRBD2. The V gene end was trimmed by 3 bases and the J gene end by 3 bases; junction bases not matched to a gene: 9. This CDR3 comprises 16 residues. The V gene's germline CDR1 is SGDLS and CDR2 YYNGEE.

This clonotype was seen only once. The J gene is TRBJ2-4, the V gene TRBV5-6; D is undetermined. The CDR3 runs to 13 residues. Trimming removed 3 bases from V and 2 bases from J, with 6 bases in between. Germline V gene lookup returns CDR1 SGHDT and CDR2 YYEEEE. This CDR3 reads CASSSATKNIQYF. CDR3 DNA: TGTGCCAGCAGCTCCGCTACCAAAAACATTCAGTACTTC.

The chain uses TRBV7-8 and TRBJ2-7, with D tentatively TRBD1 (6 bases). In germline, CDR1 is SGHVS, CDR2 FQNEAQ. This CDR3 comprises 15 residues. V gave up 4 bases and J gave up 4 bases, with 17 bases separating them. CDR3 bases: TGTGCCAGCAGCTCGAGGGGGACAACGCATTACGAGCAGTACTTC. Amino acids: CASSSRGTTHYEQYF.

This chain connects TRBV18 to TRBJ2-1; 9 positions match TRBD1. This CDR3 has 15 amino acids. Germline V gene data show CDR1 as KGHSH and CDR2 as LQKENI. The V segment lost 4 bases and the J segment 6 bases; nucleotides outside the gene matches: 7. The CDR3 DNA is TGTGCCAGCTCACACGGGGACAGGGTAGGCAATGAGCAGTTCTTC. It is translated as CASSHGDRVGNEQFF.

The chain employs TRBV19 and TRBJ2-4; 9 positions match TRBD2. CDR3 size: 11 residues. CDR1 is LNHDA and CDR2 is SQIVND in the germline V gene (reference sequence). V gave up 8 bases and J gave up 13 bases; unmatched junction bases: 6. CDR3 sequence reads: CASGPAGGQYF. CDR3 DNA: TGTGCCAGTGGACCAGCGGGGGGCCAGTACTTC.

The chain carries TRBV4-1 and TRBJ2-2; 7 bases are shared with TRBD2. Germline CDR1 is MGHRA and CDR2 is YSYEKL. V lost 4 bases to trimming and J lost 7 bases; unmatched junction nucleotides: 3. The CDR3 totals 13 residues. CDR3 DNA sequence: TGCGCCAGCAGCCCGCGGGGGAACGGGGAGCTGTTTTTT. It encodes CASSPRGNGELFF.

The chain has TRBV9 and TRBJ1-5, with D perhaps matching TRBD1 (6 bases). Germline CDR1 reads SGDLS; CDR2 reads YYNGEE. This CDR3 contains 16 residues. The V gene lost 0 bases and the J gene lost 2 bases, with 12 bases spanning the gap. The CDR3 DNA sequence: TGTGCCAGCAGCGTAGGGGCGGGGGCTGGCAATCAGCCCCAGCATTTT. It specifies CASSVGAGAGNQPQHF. Combining the CDR3 with reference TRBV9 and TRBJ1-5 gives the whole variable domain DSGVTQTPKHLITATGQRVTLRCSPRSGDLSVYWYQQSLDQGLQFLIQYYNGEERAKGNILERFSAQQFPDLHSELNLSSLELGDSALYFCASSVGAGAGNQPQHFGDGTRLSIL.

This chain links TRBV5-4 with TRBJ2-1; D call uncertain. This CDR3 is built from 12 residues. Germline lookup yields CDR1 SGHNT and CDR2 YYREEE (reference sequence). V lost 9 bases, J lost 8 bases, and 15 bases lay in between. This chain's CDR3 is CAIATTLDEQFF. CDR3 sequence (DNA): TGTGCCATCGCTACTACGCTCGATGAGCAGTTCTTC.

The V gene is TRBV2, the J gene TRBJ2-4; tentative D call: TRBD2 (6 bases). V shed 3 bases and J shed 0 bases, with 9 bases lying between them. Germline loops: CDR1 SNHLY, CDR2 FYNNEI. The CDR3 runs 15 residues. The CDR3 nucleotides are TGTGCCAGCAGTGATGGGGGGATAGCCAAAAACATTCAGTACTTC. It is translated as CASSDGGIAKNIQYF.

V gene TRBV29-1 combines with J gene TRBJ2-1; 7 nucleotides match TRBD1. The CDR3 loop spans 15 amino acids. The V and J ends lost 7 bases and 6 bases, in that order; junction bases with no gene match: 15. Germline CDR1 reads SQVTM; CDR2 reads ANQGSEA. In DNA form, the CDR3 reads TGCAGCGCACCAAGACAGGGTTATCAAGGCAATGAGCAGTTCTTC. Protein sequence: CSAPRQGYQGNEQFF.

The chain carries TRBV2 and TRBJ1-1; the match to TRBD1 covers 7 bases. The V and J ends lost 9 bases and 5 bases, in that order; junction bases with no gene match: 3. The CDR3 loop spans 11 amino acids. CDR1 and CDR2 (germline): SNHLY, FYNNEI. Here the CDR3 reads CASSGGTEAFF. Written as DNA, the CDR3 is TGTGCCAGTTCAGGGGGGACTGAAGCTTTCTTT.

The genes are TRBV4-2 and TRBJ2-5; D is unclear. Germline V gene lookup returns CDR1 LGHNA and CDR2 YNFKEQ. The V end lost 1 base, the J end lost 3 bases, and 12 bases lay between the germline ends. CDR3 length: 15 residues. The CDR3: CASSQGVSYEETQYF. CDR3 nucleotide sequence: TGTGCCAGCAGCCAAGGGGTCAGCTACGAAGAGACCCAGTACTTC.